These 22 T cell receptor beta chains originate from one sample sequenced in a study of T cells in Graves' hyperthyroidism and ophthalmopathy. Template material for amplifying TCR beta CDR3 regions consisted of RNA transcripts. The HTBI primer set was used in a first-round RT-PCR of the TCR CDR3. TCRdb reprocessed the multiplex PCR reads via MiXCR and lists one record per CDR3 protein. The table includes 700,000 or so distinct CDR3 sequences, about 14% detected once. The material sequenced was blood. Receptors were obtained from a woman in her forties or fifties with Graves' ophthalmopathy.

J is TRBJ2-1 and V is TRBV28, with TRBD2 identical over 13 bases. V lost 6 bases and J lost 12; bases outside the gene matches: 14. Germline values: CDR1 MDHEN, CDR2 SYDVKM. CDR3 size: 16 residues. The CDR3 nucleotides read TGTGCCAGCAGGAATACCGGACTAGCGGGAGTATTAGGGCAGTTCTTC. Translating it yields CASRNTGLAGVLGQFF.

This rearrangement joins TRBV7-2 to TRBJ2-5; 9 nucleotides match TRBD2. The CDR3 has 16 residues. Losses at the gene ends were 1 base for V and 2 bases for J; bases not matched to a gene: 5. The germline gives CDR1 SGHTA, CDR2 FQGNSA. CDR3 nucleotide sequence: TGTGCCAGCAGCTTAGGTTCTAGCGGGAAACAAGAGACCCAGTACTTC. It yields the protein CASSLGSSGKQETQYF.

This clonotype was seen at least ten times. V and J are TRBV7-9 and TRBJ2-1; unclear D gene. Trimming took 5 bases from V and 9 from J, leaving 14 bases between them. CDR3 size: 13 residues. CDR1 and CDR2 from the germline V gene are SEHNR and FQNEAQ (reference sequence). The CDR3 coding sequence is TGTGCCAGCAGCGAACGGTCACTTCCTGAGCAGTTCTTC. Protein product: CASSERSLPEQFF.

The chain carries TRBV9 and TRBJ2-3; TRBD2 matches 8 bases. Germline assignment: CDR1 SGDLS and CDR2 YYNGEE. CDR3 size: 15 residues. J lost 6 bases, V lost 2 bases, and 8 bases had no gene match. The CDR3 nucleotides read TGTGCCAGCAGCGTTTCACTAGCGGAGGGGGATACGCAGTATTTT. Encoded protein: CASSVSLAEGDTQYF. Based on the CDR3 plus reference TRBV9 and TRBJ2-3, the full variable domain is DSGVTQTPKHLITATGQRVTLRCSPRSGDLSVYWYQQSLDQGLQFLIQYYNGEERAKGNILERFSAQQFPDLHSELNLSSLELGDSALYFCASSVSLAEGDTQYFGPGTRLTVL.

The chain employs TRBV18 and TRBJ2-1; TRBD2 is a possible D gene (6 bases). V lost 3 bases, J lost 4 bases, and 19 bases lay in between. The germline gives CDR1 KGHSH, CDR2 LQKENI. The CDR3 length is 17 residues. CDR3 coding DNA: TGTGCCAGCTCACCCACTAGCTTCCCCCACGTGTACAATGAGCAGTTCTTC. It yields the protein CASSPTSFPHVYNEQFF.

At least ten counts were recorded for this clonotype. This chain connects TRBV5-5 to TRBJ1-2; D call uncertain. Trimming shortened V by 4 bases and J by 4 bases, and 11 bases separated the two germline ends. Germline V CDR1 and CDR2: SGHKS, YYEKEE (reference sequence). The CDR3 is 13 residues long. CDR3 sequence (DNA): TGTGCCAGCAGCAAACCTACAGTCTATGGCTACACCTTC. Translation gives CASSKPTVYGYTF. The whole variable domain, filled in from reference TRBV5-5 and TRBJ1-2, reads DAGVTQSPTHLIKTRGQQVTLRCSPISGHKSVSWYQQVLGQGPQFIFQYYEKEERGRGNFPDRFSARQFPNYSSELNVNALLLGDSALYLCASSKPTVYGYTFGSGTRLTVV.

Ten or more counts support this clonotype. V usage is TRBV30 and J usage is TRBJ1-2; 7 positions match TRBD1. The CDR3 has 16 residues. Germline V CDR1 and CDR2: GTSNPN, SVGIG (reference sequence). V lost 0 bases to trimming and J lost 4 bases; unmatched junction nucleotides: 11. The CDR3 here is CAWSVVTGGQPYGYTF. The CDR3 DNA is TGTGCCTGGAGTGTAGTTACCGGGGGACAGCCCTATGGCTACACCTTC. Filled out from reference TRBV30 and TRBJ1-2, the complete variable domain reads SQTIHQWPATLVQPVGSPLSLECTVEGTSNPNLYWYRQAAGRGLQLLFYSVGIGQISSEVPQNLSASRPQDRQFILSSKKLLLSDSGFYLCAWSVVTGGQPYGYTFGSGTRLTVV.

This clonotype was seen many times. The rearrangement links TRBV3-1 to TRBJ2-2, with 8 bases identical to TRBD2. CDR1 and CDR2 from the germline V gene are LGHDT and YNNKEL (reference sequence). This CDR3 region has 16 residues. V trimming: 0 bases; J trimming: 3 bases; junction bases outside the gene matches: 3. The CDR3 spells CASSQDRGLDTGELFF. CDR3 sequence (DNA): TGTGCCAGCAGCCAAGATAGGGGACTAGACACCGGGGAGCTGTTTTTT.

The table lists this clonotype with many counts. The gene calls are TRBV6-5 and TRBJ1-1, with D perhaps matching TRBD1 (6 bases). Trimming pared 3 bases from V and 11 bases from J, leaving 16 bases between. The CDR3 loop spans 13 amino acids. Germline lookup yields CDR1 MNHEY and CDR2 SVGAGI. The CDR3 DNA is TGTGCCAGCAGTTATCTGGACAGAAGACAGGCTTTCTTT. As protein: CASSYLDRRQAFF.

The chain has TRBV6-2 or TRBV6-3 and TRBJ2-1; the match to TRBD2 covers 12 bases. CDR3 size: 19 residues. The germline V gene has CDR1 MNHEY and CDR2 SVGEGT. V lost 5 bases and J lost 7; bases outside the gene matches: 18. CDR3 in amino acids: CASSGVRLAGVKSRNEQFF. CDR3 DNA sequence: TGTGCCAGCAGTGGCGTCCGACTAGCGGGAGTCAAATCGCGGAATGAGCAGTTCTTC.

This clonotype was picked up many times. The chain joins TRBV7-2 to TRBJ2-7; 7 positions match TRBD2. Germline CDR1 reads SGHTA; CDR2 reads FQGNSA. V gave up 7 bases and J gave up 7 bases; unmatched junction bases: 10. The CDR3 runs to 13 residues. The CDR3 bases are TGTGCCAGCAACGCGGGAGTGGTTGGGGAGCAGTACTTC. Translating it yields CASNAGVVGEQYF.

V usage is TRBV5-6 and J usage is TRBJ2-3; TRBD2 matches 11 bases. Trimming at V came to 2 bases and at J to 5 bases, leaving 7 bases not matched to a gene. The CDR3 is made up of 16 amino acids. CDR1 and CDR2 (germline): SGHDT, YYEEEE. The CDR3 DNA reads as TGTGCCAGCAGCTTAGTAGGACTAGCGGGTATAGATACGCAGTATTTT. Its translation is CASSLVGLAGIDTQYF.

This clonotype was counted ten times or more. The V gene is TRBV28, the J gene TRBJ1-6, with a possible D match to TRBD1 (5 bases). Trimming removed 2 bases at V and 5 bases at J, with 10 bases between. The CDR3 totals 15 residues. Germline V gives CDR1 MDHEN, CDR2 SYDVKM. The CDR3 region has the DNA TGTGCCAGCAGTTTACCGGGACTGAATAATTCACCCCTCCACTTT. Translation gives CASSLPGLNNSPLHF.

This clonotype came up a few times. V usage is TRBV27 and J usage is TRBJ2-1; a possible D gene is TRBD1 (6 bases). CDR1 and CDR2 from the germline V gene are MNHEY and SMNVEV (reference sequence). V gave up 3 bases and J gave up 3 bases, with 24 bases separating them. The CDR3 has 19 residues. The CDR3 DNA reads as TGTGCCAGCAGTTTCGTCCCTTTGGCAGCCCAAGGGGGCTACAATGAGCAGTTCTTC. Translating gives CASSFVPLAAQGGYNEQFF.

This clonotype has just a few counts. This chain links TRBV3-1 with TRBJ2-7, with 16 bases identical to TRBD2. This CDR3 spans 17 amino acids. Germline assignment: CDR1 LGHDT and CDR2 YNNKEL (reference sequence). V shed 4 bases and J 4 bases; nucleotides not matched to a gene: 7. The CDR3 spells CASSPGTSGRAGYEQYF. Written as DNA, the CDR3 is TGTGCCAGCAGCCCGGGGACTAGCGGGAGGGCCGGGTACGAGCAGTACTTC.

This clonotype was seen ten or more times. The chain couples TRBV7-9 to TRBJ2-3, with TRBD2 matching 11 bases. Per the germline V gene, CDR1 is SEHNR and CDR2 is FQNEAQ (reference sequence). With 1 base clipped from V and 6 bases from J, the junction kept 9 bases outside the gene matches. This CDR3 has 17 residues. CDR3 coding DNA: TGTGCCAGCAGCTTAGTCGGTAGCGGGAGGGCCGGTGATACGCAGTATTTT. This sequence encodes CASSLVGSGRAGDTQYF.

This clonotype was detected ten times or more. This chain uses TRBV4-2 with TRBJ2-1; 10 nucleotides match TRBD2. Trimming removed 1 base from V and 5 bases from J; junction bases left unmatched: 5. Germline-derived CDR1 and CDR2 are LGHNA and YNFKEQ. The CDR3 extends over 16 amino acids. The chain's CDR3 is CASSQAPGLANNEQFF. CDR3 DNA sequence: TGTGCCAGCAGCCAAGCCCCGGGACTAGCGAACAATGAGCAGTTCTTC.

This clonotype was seen repeatedly, ten times or more. The CDR3 region is CASIRGYGEQYF. CDR3 nucleotide sequence: TGTGCCAGCATCCGGGGTTACGGCGAGCAGTACTTC. This chain links TRBV2 with TRBJ2-7, with D possibly being TRBD2 (5 bases). The CDR3 totals 12 residues. Germline CDR1 is SNHLY and CDR2 is FYNNEI. Trimming shortened V by 7 bases and J by 6 bases, and 13 bases separated the two germline ends. Full variable domain (missing parts from reference TRBV2 and TRBJ2-7): EPEVTQTPSHQVTQMGQEVILRCVPISNHLYFYWYRQILGQKVEFLVSFYNNEISEKSEIFDDQFSVERPDGSNFTLKIRSTKLEDSAMYFCASIRGYGEQYFGPGTRLTVT.

This clonotype was seen ten or more times. V usage is TRBV3-1 and J usage is TRBJ2-1; maybe TRBD2 (5 bases). The V gene's germline CDR1 is LGHDT and CDR2 YNNKEL (reference sequence). This CDR3 is 16 amino acids long. V lost 0 bases to trimming and J lost 7 bases, with 16 bases between them. DNA for the CDR3: TGTGCCAGCAGCCAAGATGGAACGGGATGGGGTAATGAGCAGTTCTTC. Translated, it gives CASSQDGTGWGNEQFF.

This clonotype was detected ten times or more. The chain combines TRBV6-4 with TRBJ2-3; either TRBD1 or TRBD2 may fit D (6 bases each). This CDR3 has 15 residues. The germline V and J ends were trimmed by 4 bases and 5 bases, with 16 bases remaining between them. Germline CDR1 and CDR2: MRHNA and SNTAGT. The CDR3 sequence is CASSGGGLGGDTQYF. In DNA form, the CDR3 reads TGTGCCAGCAGTGGAGGAGGGCTAGGGGGAGATACGCAGTATTTT.

In this sample, this clonotype turned up many times. This rearrangement joins TRBV29-1 to TRBJ2-7, with TRBD1 matching over 10 bases. Germline V gene lookup returns CDR1 SQVTM and CDR2 ANQGSEA. The CDR3 is 13 amino acids. V shed 4 bases, J shed 5 bases, and the junction held 5 bases outside the gene matches. The DNA for the CDR3 is TGCAGCGTTGGGACAGGGGGAGTCAACGAGCAGTACTTC. This sequence encodes CSVGTGGVNEQYF.

This clonotype was counted ten times or more. This sequence joins TRBV12-5 and TRBJ1-5; the D is unclear. This CDR3 region has 14 residues. V was trimmed by 3 bases and J by 7 bases, leaving 13 bases between them. CDR1 is LGHNT, CDR2 FRNRAP, per germline. The CDR3 reads CASGLGQVEQPQHF. Written as DNA, the CDR3 is TGTGCTAGTGGTTTAGGGCAGGTCGAACAGCCCCAGCATTTT.